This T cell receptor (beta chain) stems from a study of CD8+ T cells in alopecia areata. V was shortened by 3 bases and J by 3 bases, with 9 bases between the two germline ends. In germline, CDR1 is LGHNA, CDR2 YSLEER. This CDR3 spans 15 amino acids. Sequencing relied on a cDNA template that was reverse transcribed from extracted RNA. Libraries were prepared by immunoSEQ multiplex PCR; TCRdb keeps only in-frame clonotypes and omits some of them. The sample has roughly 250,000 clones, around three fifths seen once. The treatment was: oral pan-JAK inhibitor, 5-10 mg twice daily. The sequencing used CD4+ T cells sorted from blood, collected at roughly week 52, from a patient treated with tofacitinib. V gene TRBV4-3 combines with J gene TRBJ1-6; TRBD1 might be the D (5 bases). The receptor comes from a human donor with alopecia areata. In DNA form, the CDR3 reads TGCGCCAGCAGCCAGATCGACAGCTATAATTCACCCCTCCACTTT. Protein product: CASSQIDSYNSPLHF.